This T cell receptor beta chain came from a study of blood T cells in healthy people across ages. A minimum of 6 million PBMCs was isolated per sample. Together with a sample-barcoded 5' primer, a J-beta primer mix was included in a second PCR lasting about 7 to 11 cycles. Every cDNA molecule carried a tag from a template-switch adaptor bearing 12 random nucleotides. A single record per CDR3 protein comes from TCRdb applying MiXCR to the 5' RACE reads. The sample consists of over 1.5 million distinct CDR3 sequences, around 50% of them appearing once. This CDR3 is 15 amino acids long. Germline lookup yields CDR1 SGHDT and CDR2 YYEEEE. Trimming removed 4 bases from V and 5 bases from J, with 16 bases in between.

The TCR comes from a middle-aged woman in good health. Sequencing input: blood. This chain joins TRBV5-6 and TRBJ2-1, with D possibly being TRBD2 (5 bases). This CDR3 reads CASSPATGTDNEQFF. CDR3 coding DNA: TGTGCCAGCAGCCCGGCTACGGGAACAGACAATGAGCAGTTCTTC.